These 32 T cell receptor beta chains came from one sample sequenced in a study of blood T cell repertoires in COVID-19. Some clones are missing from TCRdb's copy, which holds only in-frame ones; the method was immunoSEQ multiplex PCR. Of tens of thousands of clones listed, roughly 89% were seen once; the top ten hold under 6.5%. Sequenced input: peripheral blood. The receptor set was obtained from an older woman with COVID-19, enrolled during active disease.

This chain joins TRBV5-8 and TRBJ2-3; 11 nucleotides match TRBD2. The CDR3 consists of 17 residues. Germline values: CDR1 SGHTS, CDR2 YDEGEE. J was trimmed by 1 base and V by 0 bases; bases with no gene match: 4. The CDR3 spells CASSLARGLAGTDTQYF. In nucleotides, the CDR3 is TGTGCCAGCAGCTTGGCGCGGGGACTAGCGGGCACAGATACGCAGTATTTT.

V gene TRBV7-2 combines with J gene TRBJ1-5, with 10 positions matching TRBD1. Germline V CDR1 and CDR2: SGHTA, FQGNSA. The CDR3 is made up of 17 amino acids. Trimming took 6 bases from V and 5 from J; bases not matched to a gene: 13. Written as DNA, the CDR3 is TGTGCCAGCAGTCGGGACAGGGGCTACAGGGTTGATCAGCCCCAGCATTTT. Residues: CASSRDRGYRVDQPQHF. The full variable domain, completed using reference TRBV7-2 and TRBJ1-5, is GAGVSQSPSNKVTEKGKDVELRCDPISGHTALYWYRQSLGQGLEFLIYFQGNSAPDKSGLPSDRFSAERTGGSVSTLTIQRTQQEDSAVYLCASSRDRGYRVDQPQHFGDGTRLSIL.

CDR3 region: CASSYTGTSGSGEQYF. CDR3 sequence (DNA): TGTGCCAGCAGTTACACCGGGACTAGCGGGAGTGGGGAGCAGTACTTC. The chain combines TRBV6-5 with TRBJ2-7; 14 nucleotides line up with TRBD2. The CDR3 consists of 16 residues. Germline lookup yields CDR1 MNHEY and CDR2 SVGAGI. The ends lost 2 bases at V and 7 bases at J; junction bases unmatched: 7.

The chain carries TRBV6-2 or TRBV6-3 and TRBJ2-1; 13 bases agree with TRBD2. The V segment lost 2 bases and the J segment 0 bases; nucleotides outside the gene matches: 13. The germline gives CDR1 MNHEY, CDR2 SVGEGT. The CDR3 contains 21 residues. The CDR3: CASSYLTPGLAGFSSYNEQFF. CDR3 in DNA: TGTGCCAGCAGTTACCTCACCCCGGGACTAGCGGGATTTAGCTCCTACAATGAGCAGTTCTTC.

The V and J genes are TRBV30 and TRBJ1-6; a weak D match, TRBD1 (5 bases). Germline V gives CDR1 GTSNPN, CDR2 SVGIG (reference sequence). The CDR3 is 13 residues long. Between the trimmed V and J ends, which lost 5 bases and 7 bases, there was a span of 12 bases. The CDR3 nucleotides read TGTGCCTGGGGGCGGTCAGGGAATTCACCCCTCCACTTT. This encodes CAWGRSGNSPLHF.

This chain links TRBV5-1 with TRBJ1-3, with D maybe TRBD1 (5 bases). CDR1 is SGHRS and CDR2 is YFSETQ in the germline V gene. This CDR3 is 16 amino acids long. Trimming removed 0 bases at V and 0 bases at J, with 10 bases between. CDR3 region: CASSLALGGSGNTIYF. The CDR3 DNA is TGCGCCAGCAGCTTGGCCTTGGGGGGCTCTGGAAACACCATATATTTT.

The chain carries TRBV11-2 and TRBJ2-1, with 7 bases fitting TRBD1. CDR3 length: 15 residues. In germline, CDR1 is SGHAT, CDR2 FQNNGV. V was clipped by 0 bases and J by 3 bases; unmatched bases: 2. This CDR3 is CASSLEGTVYNEQFF. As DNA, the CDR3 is TGTGCCAGCAGCTTAGAAGGGACAGTCTACAATGAGCAGTTCTTC.

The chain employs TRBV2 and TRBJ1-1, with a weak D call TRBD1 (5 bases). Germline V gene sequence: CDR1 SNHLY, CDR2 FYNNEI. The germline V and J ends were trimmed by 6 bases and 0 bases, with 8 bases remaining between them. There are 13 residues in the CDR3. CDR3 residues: CASSQDMNTEAFF. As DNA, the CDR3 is TGTGCCAGCAGCCAGGACATGAACACTGAAGCTTTCTTT.

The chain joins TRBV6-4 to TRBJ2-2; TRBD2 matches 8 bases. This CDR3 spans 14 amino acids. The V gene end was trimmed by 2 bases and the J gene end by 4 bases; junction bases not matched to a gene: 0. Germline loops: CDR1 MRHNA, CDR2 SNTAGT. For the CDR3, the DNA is TGTGCCAGCAGTGACGGGACTAGCACCGGGGAGCTGTTTTTT. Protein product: CASSDGTSTGELFF.

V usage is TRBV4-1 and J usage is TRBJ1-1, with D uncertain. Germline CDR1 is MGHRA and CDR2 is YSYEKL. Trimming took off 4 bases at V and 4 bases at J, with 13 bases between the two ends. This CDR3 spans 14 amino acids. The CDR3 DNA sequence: TGCGCCAGCAGCCGAGGAGGGAGTATCACTGAAGCTTTCTTT. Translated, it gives CASSRGGSITEAFF.

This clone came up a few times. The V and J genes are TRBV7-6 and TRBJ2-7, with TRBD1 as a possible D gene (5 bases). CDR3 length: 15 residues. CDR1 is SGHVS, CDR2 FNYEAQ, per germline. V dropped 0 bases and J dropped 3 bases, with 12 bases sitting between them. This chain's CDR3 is CASSLAGAGFYEQYF. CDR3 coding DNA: TGTGCCAGCAGCTTAGCAGGGGCTGGGTTCTACGAGCAGTACTTC.

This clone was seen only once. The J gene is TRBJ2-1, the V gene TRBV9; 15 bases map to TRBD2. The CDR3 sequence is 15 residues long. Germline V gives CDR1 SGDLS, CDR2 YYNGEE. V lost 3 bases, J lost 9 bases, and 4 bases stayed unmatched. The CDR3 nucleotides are TGTGCCAGCAGCGCCGGGACTAGCGGGAGGTTTGAGCAGTTCTTC. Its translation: CASSAGTSGRFEQFF. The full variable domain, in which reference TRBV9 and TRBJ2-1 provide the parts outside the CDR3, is DSGVTQTPKHLITATGQRVTLRCSPRSGDLSVYWYQQSLDQGLQFLIQYYNGEERAKGNILERFSAQQFPDLHSELNLSSLELGDSALYFCASSAGTSGRFEQFFGPGTRLTVL.

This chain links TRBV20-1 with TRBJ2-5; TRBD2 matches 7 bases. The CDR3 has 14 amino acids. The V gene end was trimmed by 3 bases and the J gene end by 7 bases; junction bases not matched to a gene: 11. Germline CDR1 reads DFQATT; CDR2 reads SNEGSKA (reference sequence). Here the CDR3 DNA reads TGCAGTGCTAGTTTTGGACACCCGGGGGGGACCCAGTACTTC. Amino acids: CSASFGHPGGTQYF.

The CDR3: CASSQDRGRTTFF. The CDR3 region has the DNA TGTGCCAGTAGCCAAGACAGGGGGCGAACGACTTTCTTT. V gene TRBV19 combines with J gene TRBJ1-1; 10 bases agree with TRBD1. Germline V lookup: CDR1 LNHDA, CDR2 SQIVND (reference sequence). V lost 6 bases, J lost 12 bases, and 10 bases stayed unmatched. The CDR3 is 13 residues long.

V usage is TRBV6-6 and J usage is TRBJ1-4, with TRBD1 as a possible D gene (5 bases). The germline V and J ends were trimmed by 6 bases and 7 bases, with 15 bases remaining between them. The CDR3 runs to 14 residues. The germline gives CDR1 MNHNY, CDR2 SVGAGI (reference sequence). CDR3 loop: CASSEAGEREKLFF. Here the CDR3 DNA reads TGTGCCAGCAGCGAGGCGGGGGAGCGTGAAAAACTGTTTTTT.

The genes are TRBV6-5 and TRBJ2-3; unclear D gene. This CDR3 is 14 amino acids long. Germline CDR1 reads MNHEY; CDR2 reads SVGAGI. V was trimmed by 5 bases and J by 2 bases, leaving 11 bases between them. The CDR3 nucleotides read TGTGCCAGCAGTCAGACACGAACCACAGATACGCAGTATTTT. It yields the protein CASSQTRTTDTQYF.

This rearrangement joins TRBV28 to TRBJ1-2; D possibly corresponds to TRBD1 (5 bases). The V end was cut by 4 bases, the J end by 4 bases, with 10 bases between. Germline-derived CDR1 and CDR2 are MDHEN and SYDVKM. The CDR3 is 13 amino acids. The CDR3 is CASSWGGGYGYTF. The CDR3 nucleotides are TGTGCCAGCAGTTGGGGGGGAGGCTATGGCTACACCTTC.

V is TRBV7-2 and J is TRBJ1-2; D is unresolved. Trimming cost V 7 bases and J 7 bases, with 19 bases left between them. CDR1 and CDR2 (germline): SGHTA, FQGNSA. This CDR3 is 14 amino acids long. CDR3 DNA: TGTGCCAGCAACCAACCCTCTCAAACAGTTGGCTACACCTTC. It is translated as CASNQPSQTVGYTF.

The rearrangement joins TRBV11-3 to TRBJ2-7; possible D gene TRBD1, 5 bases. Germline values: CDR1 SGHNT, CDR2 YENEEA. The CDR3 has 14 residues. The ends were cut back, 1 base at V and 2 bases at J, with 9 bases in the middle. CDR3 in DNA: TGTGCCAGCAGCTTAGCAGGGAAAACCTACGAGCAGTACTTC. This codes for CASSLAGKTYEQYF.

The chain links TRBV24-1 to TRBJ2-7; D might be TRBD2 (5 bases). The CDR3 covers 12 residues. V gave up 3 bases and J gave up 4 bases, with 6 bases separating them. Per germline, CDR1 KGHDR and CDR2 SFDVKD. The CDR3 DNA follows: TGTGCCACCAGTGATCGGGGTTACGAGCAGTACTTC. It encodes CATSDRGYEQYF.

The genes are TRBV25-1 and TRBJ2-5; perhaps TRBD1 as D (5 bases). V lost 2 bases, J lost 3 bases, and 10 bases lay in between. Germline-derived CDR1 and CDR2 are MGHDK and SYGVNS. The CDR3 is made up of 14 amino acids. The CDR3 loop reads CASSEQTGKETQYF. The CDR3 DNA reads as TGTGCCAGCAGTGAACAAACAGGAAAAGAGACCCAGTACTTC. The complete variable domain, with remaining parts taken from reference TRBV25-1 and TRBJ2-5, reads EADIYQTPRYLVIGTGKKITLECSQTMGHDKMYWYQQDPGMELHLIHYSYGVNSTEKGDLSSESTVSRIRTEHFPLTLESARPSHTSQYLCASSEQTGKETQYFGPGTRLLVL.

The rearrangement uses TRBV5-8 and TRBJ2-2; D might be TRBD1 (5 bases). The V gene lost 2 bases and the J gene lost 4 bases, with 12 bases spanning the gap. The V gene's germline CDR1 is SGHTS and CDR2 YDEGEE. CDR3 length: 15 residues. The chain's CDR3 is CASSFSFDSTGELFF. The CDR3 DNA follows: TGTGCCAGCAGCTTTAGCTTTGACAGCACCGGGGAGCTGTTTTTT.

In DNA, the CDR3 is TGTGCCATCAGTCGGGACAGGGGGTACGAGCAGTACTTC. It is translated as CAISRDRGYEQYF. The V call is TRBV10-3, the J call TRBJ2-7, with TRBD1 matching over 11 bases. The germline V gene encodes CDR1 ENHRY and CDR2 SYGVKD. The V segment lost 5 bases and the J segment 4 bases; nucleotides outside the gene matches: 1. This CDR3 is built from 13 residues.

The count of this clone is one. The CDR3 loop reads CASSSNRKTNEKLFF. DNA for the CDR3: TGTGCCAGCAGTTCCAACAGGAAAACTAATGAAAAACTGTTTTTT. V and J are TRBV6-5 and TRBJ1-4, with D possibly matching TRBD1 (5 bases). In germline, CDR1 is MNHEY, CDR2 SVGAGI. The CDR3 loop spans 15 amino acids. Trimming shortened V by 4 bases and J by 1 base, and 10 bases separated the two germline ends.

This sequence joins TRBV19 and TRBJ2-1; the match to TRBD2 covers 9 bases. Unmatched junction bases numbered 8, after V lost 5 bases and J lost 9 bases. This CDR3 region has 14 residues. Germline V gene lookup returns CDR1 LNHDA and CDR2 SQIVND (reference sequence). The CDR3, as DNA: TGTGCCAGTAGTGGGGGACTAGCTGGCGGTGAGCAGTTCTTC. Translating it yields CASSGGLAGGEQFF.

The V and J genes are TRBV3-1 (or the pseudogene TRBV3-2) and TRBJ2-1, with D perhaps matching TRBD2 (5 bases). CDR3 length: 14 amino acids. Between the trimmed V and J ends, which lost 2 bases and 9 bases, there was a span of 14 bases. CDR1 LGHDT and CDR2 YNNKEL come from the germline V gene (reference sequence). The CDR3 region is CASSQTRTRTEQFF. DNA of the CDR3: TGTGCCAGCAGCCAAACTAGAACGAGGACTGAGCAGTTCTTC.

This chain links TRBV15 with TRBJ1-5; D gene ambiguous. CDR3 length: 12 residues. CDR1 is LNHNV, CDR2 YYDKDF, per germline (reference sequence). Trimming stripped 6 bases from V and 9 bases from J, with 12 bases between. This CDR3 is CATSPKRGPQHF. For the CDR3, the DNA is TGTGCCACCAGTCCGAAACGAGGGCCCCAGCATTTT.

CDR3 nucleotides: TGTGCCAGCAGTTACCTAGGACAGGGAACCTACAATGAGCAGTTCTTC. Its translation: CASSYLGQGTYNEQFF. The rearrangement joins TRBV27 to TRBJ2-1; TRBD1 aligns across 8 bases. CDR3 length equals 16 residues. V shed 4 bases, J shed 2 bases, and the junction held 7 bases outside the gene matches. CDR1 and CDR2 (germline): MNHEY, SMNVEV (reference sequence).

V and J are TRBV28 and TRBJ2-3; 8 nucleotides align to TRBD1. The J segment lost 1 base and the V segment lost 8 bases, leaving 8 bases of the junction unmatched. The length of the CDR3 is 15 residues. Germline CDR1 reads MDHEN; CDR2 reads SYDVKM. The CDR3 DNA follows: TGTGCCAGCGACGCATCGACAGGGGGCACAGATACGCAGTATTTT. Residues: CASDASTGGTDTQYF.

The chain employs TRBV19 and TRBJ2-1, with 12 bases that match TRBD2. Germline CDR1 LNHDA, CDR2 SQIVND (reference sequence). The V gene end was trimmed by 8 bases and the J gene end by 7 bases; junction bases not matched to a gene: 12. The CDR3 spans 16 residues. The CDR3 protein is CASGLAGPAIGNEQFF. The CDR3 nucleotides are TGTGCCAGTGGACTAGCGGGACCGGCGATCGGGAATGAGCAGTTCTTC.

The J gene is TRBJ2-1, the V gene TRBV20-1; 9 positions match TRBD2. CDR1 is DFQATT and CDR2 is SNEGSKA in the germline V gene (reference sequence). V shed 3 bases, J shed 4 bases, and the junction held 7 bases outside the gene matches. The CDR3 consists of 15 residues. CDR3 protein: CSASLAGGRYNEQFF. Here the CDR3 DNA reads TGCAGTGCTAGTTTGGCGGGAGGGCGATACAATGAGCAGTTCTTC.

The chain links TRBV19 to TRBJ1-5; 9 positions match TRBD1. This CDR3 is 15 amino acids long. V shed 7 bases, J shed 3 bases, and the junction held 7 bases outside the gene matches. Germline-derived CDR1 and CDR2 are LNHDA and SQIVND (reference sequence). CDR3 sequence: CASMRTGVLNQPQHF. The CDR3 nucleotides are TGTGCCAGTATGCGGACAGGGGTTCTCAATCAGCCCCAGCATTTT.